The present T cell receptor beta chain was sequenced within a study of vaccination and CD4 T cells after COVID-19. Study context: Control cultures used a CEFX viral epitope pool, an HIV-1 Nef peptide pool, or no peptide.

To note about this clonotype: No antigen is known for it.

The treatment here: 10-day PBMC culture with coronavirus spike peptide pools or control peptides (ViraFEST assay). Sequence data for DNA of cultured CD4+ T cells were generated by the Oncomine TCR Beta short-read assay. TCRdb passed the PCR reads through MiXCR, listing each CDR3 protein once. The repertoire includes fewer than 15,000 distinct CDR3 sequences, 50% of them detected once, and roughly 12% sits in the top ten. The junction had 11 bases not matched to a gene; V was cut back by 6 bases and J by 6 bases. The CDR3 runs to 15 residues. Sequences were obtained from CD4+ T cells from blood, cultured in vitro. The chain links TRBV12-3 or TRBV12-4 to TRBJ1-5; 7 bases fit TRBD1. The clonotype comes from a human donor who had recovered from COVID-19. CDR3 coding DNA: TGTGCCAGCAGGGCGTACAGGGGTTTAGGTCAGCCCCAGCATTTT. The encoded protein is CASRAYRGLGQPQHF.